This T cell receptor (beta chain) comes out of a study of blood T cell repertoires in COVID-19. Produced via immunoSEQ multiplex PCR; TCRdb's table is partial and in-frame only. The sample includes approximately 90,000 clones, over 65% of them seen just once. Germline-derived CDR1 and CDR2 are SGHTA and FQGNSA. This CDR3 is 14 amino acids long. The V end was cut by 1 base, the J end by 4 bases, with 11 bases between. The chain is built from TRBV7-2 and TRBJ2-7; the D gene is possibly TRBD1 (6 bases). Sequencing was performed on peripheral blood. The sequence derives from a human donor in a cohort sampled during active COVID-19. CDR3 nucleotides: TGTGCCAGCAGCTTAGGACAGGAACGGTACGAGCAGTACTTC. Its translation: CASSLGQERYEQYF.